The 28 T cell receptor beta chains reported below all come from one sample, sequenced in a study of glioma-infiltrating T cells after dendritic cell vaccination. Clones were read by immunoSEQ multiplex PCR, and TCRdb kept only the in-frame ones, dropping some. Of 45,000 to 60,000 clones in the sample, 70% to 85% were seen once. Time point: after dendritic cell vaccination, including at tumor progression/relapse. The sample here was blood, taken after dendritic cell vaccination. The receptors here all came from a human donor with glioblastoma.

The V call is TRBV5-6, the J call TRBJ1-4, with 7 positions matching TRBD1. The CDR3 is 15 residues long. J was trimmed by 7 bases and V by 1 base; bases with no gene match: 7. CDR1 SGHDT and CDR2 YYEEEE come from the germline V gene. CDR3 bases: TGTGCCAGCAGCTTGAACAGGGGAGGAAGTGAAAAACTGTTTTTT. It translates to CASSLNRGGSEKLFF.

The chain recombines TRBV7-2 with TRBJ2-7; a possible D gene is TRBD1 (5 bases). The CDR3 has 16 residues. V lost 0 bases, J lost 2 bases, and 14 bases lay in between. Per germline, CDR1 SGHTA and CDR2 FQGNSA. This chain's CDR3 is CASSLASQGTPYEQYF. CDR3 nucleotide sequence: TGTGCCAGCAGCTTAGCGAGTCAGGGAACCCCCTACGAGCAGTACTTC.

The gene calls are TRBV25-1 and TRBJ1-2, with D maybe TRBD1 (6 bases). The germline CDR1 and CDR2 sequences are MGHDK and SYGVNS. V dropped 6 bases and J dropped 4 bases, with 15 bases sitting between them. The CDR3 has 14 amino acids. The CDR3 sequence: CASRGSGAGYGYTF. CDR3 DNA sequence: TGTGCCAGCAGGGGGTCAGGGGCGGGCTATGGCTACACCTTC.

V usage is TRBV13 and J usage is TRBJ2-1, with TRBD1 as a possible D gene (6 bases). Deletions cut 0 bases from V and 1 base from J, with 10 bases between. CDR1 and CDR2 from the germline V gene are PRHDT and FYEKMQ (reference sequence). This CDR3 contains 16 residues. The CDR3 reads CASSLGDRGSYNEQFF. DNA for the CDR3: TGTGCCAGCAGCTTAGGGGACAGAGGATCCTACAATGAGCAGTTCTTC.

The chain links TRBV12-5 to TRBJ2-5, with D perhaps TRBD1 (5 bases). Trimming removed 5 bases from V and 4 bases from J, with 14 bases in between. Germline assignment: CDR1 LGHNT and CDR2 FRNRAP. The CDR3 is 14 residues long. In nucleotides, the CDR3 is TGTGCTAGTGGTAAAGGGGCCGGGCTAGAGACCCAGTACTTC. Translation gives CASGKGAGLETQYF.

The V and J genes are TRBV19 and TRBJ1-6; D remains ambiguous. The V end lost 9 bases, the J end lost 4 bases, and 16 bases lay between the germline ends. The CDR3 is 15 residues long. CDR1 and CDR2 from the germline V gene are LNHDA and SQIVND (reference sequence). CDR3 sequence (DNA): TGTGCCAGCAGGTCCCGCGGGGTATATAATTCACCCCTCCACTTT. Translation: CASRSRGVYNSPLHF.

Only a few counts were recorded for this clone. The chain joins TRBV10-3 to TRBJ2-1, with 12 bases aligning to TRBD2. J was trimmed by 10 bases and V by 3 bases; bases with no gene match: 7. Germline CDR1 and CDR2: ENHRY and SYGVKD. The CDR3 extends over 15 amino acids. This chain's CDR3 is CAISDSSGGAGEQFF. The CDR3 DNA reads as TGTGCCATCAGTGACTCTAGCGGGGGGGCCGGCGAGCAGTTCTTC.

The chain joins TRBV6-1 to TRBJ1-3, with D uncertain. CDR3 size: 16 residues. CDR1 and CDR2 (germline): MNHNS, SASEGT. Trimming cost V 4 bases and J 0 bases, with 13 bases left between them. The CDR3 DNA sequence: TGTGCCAGCAGTGCACTTATACTAAGCTCTGGAAACACCATATATTTT. Its protein product is CASSALILSSGNTIYF.

The genes are TRBV7-6 and TRBJ2-7; 9 bases are shared with TRBD2. In germline, CDR1 is SGHVS, CDR2 FNYEAQ. The V and J ends lost 5 bases and 0 bases, in that order; junction bases with no gene match: 8. The length of the CDR3 is 16 residues. CDR3 bases: TGTGCCAGCAGCCTGGGACTAGCTAGTAGCTCCTACGAGCAGTACTTC. Amino acid sequence: CASSLGLASSSYEQYF.

The V call is TRBV7-2, the J call TRBJ2-3; D is perhaps TRBD2 (6 bases). The CDR3 is 14 residues long. Trimming removed 1 base from V and 6 bases from J, with 11 bases in between. The germline CDR1 and CDR2 sequences are SGHTA and FQGNSA. The CDR3 loop reads CASSLGGDLDTQYF. CDR3 DNA sequence: TGTGCCAGCAGCTTAGGGGGGGACCTGGATACGCAGTATTTT.

The chain has TRBV4-3 and TRBJ2-7; D is undetermined. Germline V gene lookup returns CDR1 LGHNA and CDR2 YSLEER. Trimming stripped 1 base from V and 3 bases from J, with 13 bases between. There are 15 residues in the CDR3. CDR3 region: CASSQGQVSGYEQYF. The CDR3 DNA is TGCGCCAGCAGCCAAGGTCAAGTGTCAGGCTACGAGCAGTACTTC.

This chain connects TRBV30 to TRBJ1-2, with 8 bases that match TRBD1. This CDR3 spans 16 amino acids. The germline V gene has CDR1 GTSNPN and CDR2 SVGIG (reference sequence). The junction had 10 bases not matched to a gene; V was cut back by 1 base and J by 3 bases. The CDR3, as DNA: TGTGCCTGGAGTGAACCGTGGACAGGGCGACACTATGGCTACACCTTC. This codes for CAWSEPWTGRHYGYTF.

This chain connects TRBV5-1 to TRBJ2-5; 8 bases map to TRBD2. CDR1 is SGHRS, CDR2 YFSETQ, per germline. The V segment lost 5 bases and the J segment 0 bases; nucleotides outside the gene matches: 3. The CDR3 covers 14 residues. The CDR3, as DNA: TGCGCCAGCAGGTCAGCGGGGGACCAAGAGACCCAGTACTTC. Its protein is CASRSAGDQETQYF.

V usage is TRBV27 and J usage is TRBJ2-2; unclear D gene. Germline CDR1 reads MNHEY; CDR2 reads SMNVEV (reference sequence). Trimming left V 4 bases short and J 5 bases short, with 11 bases between. The CDR3 is 14 amino acids. CDR3 DNA: TGTGCCAGCAGTTCTCAAGACGGGACCGGGGAGCTGTTTTTT. It encodes CASSSQDGTGELFF.

A note on this clone: One end of the junction does not line up with germline, which may come from a read error. This chain links TRBV13 with TRBJ1-2; no firm D call. Looked up from germline, CDR1 is PRHDT and CDR2 is FYEKMQ (reference sequence). The CDR3 sequence is 14 residues long. CDR3 bases: TGTGCCAGCAGCTTAGGCGCCCGTAACTATGACTACACCTTC. Amino acids: CASSLGARNYDYTF. Full variable domain (outside the CDR3, taken from reference TRBV13 and TRBJ1-2): AAGVIQSPRHLIKEKRETATLKCYPIPRHDTVYWYQQGPGQDPQFLISFYEKMQSDKGSIPDRFSAQQFSDYHSELNMSSLELGDSALYFCASSLGARNYDYTFGSGTRLTVV.

The chain links TRBV10-3 to TRBJ2-1, with D perhaps matching TRBD2 (6 bases). The CDR3 is 17 amino acids. V lost 6 bases and J lost 0, with 18 bases in between. Germline V CDR1 and CDR2: ENHRY, SYGVKD. DNA of the CDR3: TGTGCCATCAGCACAGGCTCGGACGGGAGCTCCTACAATGAGCAGTTCTTC. Protein product: CAISTGSDGSSYNEQFF.

The chain links TRBV6-1 to TRBJ1-1; no clear D gene. The CDR3 sequence is 13 residues long. Trimming took off 3 bases at V and 0 bases at J, with 5 bases between the two ends. Germline CDR1 MNHNS, CDR2 SASEGT. The CDR3 bases are TGTGCCAGCAGTGATAGTCTGAACACTGAAGCTTTCTTT. Translating gives CASSDSLNTEAFF.

The chain employs TRBV11-3 and TRBJ2-5, with 10 bases aligning to TRBD2. Trimming took 7 bases from V and 2 from J; bases not matched to a gene: 7. This CDR3 has 15 residues. Germline CDR1 reads SGHNT; CDR2 reads YENEEA. As DNA, the CDR3 is TGTGCCAGCACCCCCGGGACTAGCGTTCAAGAGACCCAGTACTTC. Amino acid sequence: CASTPGTSVQETQYF.

CDR3 nucleotides: TGTGCCAGCAGTTCCCGACAAAGAGACAGGGAAAAACTGTTTTTT. Translated: CASSSRQRDREKLFF. V is TRBV27 and J is TRBJ1-4; tentative D call: TRBD1 (6 bases). The CDR3 has 15 residues. V was pared by 4 bases and J by 8 bases, with 17 bases between. The germline V gene encodes CDR1 MNHEY and CDR2 SMNVEV (reference sequence).

This chain links TRBV11-3 with TRBJ2-7; 7 bases are a match to TRBD1. V shed 5 bases, J shed 1 base, and the junction held 2 bases outside the gene matches. CDR1 is SGHNT, CDR2 YENEEA, per germline. This CDR3 spans 13 amino acids. CDR3 DNA: TGTGCCAGCAGCGTGGACAGGTCCTACGAGCAGTACTTC. It encodes CASSVDRSYEQYF.

This clone showed up just once. The chain uses TRBV10-2 and TRBJ2-5; 15 bases line up with TRBD2. The closer fit of TRBJ2-7 to the DNA end suggests the J call may be wrong. The CDR3 totals 16 residues. The germline V gene encodes CDR1 WSHSY and CDR2 SAAADI. The DNA for the CDR3 is TGCGCCAGCAGGGGACTAGCGGGGGGCATTAGGTACGAGCAGTACTTC. Its protein is CASRGLAGGIRYEQYF.

The chain carries TRBV5-8 and TRBJ1-4; 8 bases line up with TRBD1. Trimming took 3 bases from V and 5 from J; bases not matched to a gene: 3. CDR3 size: 14 residues. CDR1 is SGHTS, CDR2 YDEGEE, per germline. The CDR3 is CASSWTGRNEKLFF. The CDR3 coding sequence is TGTGCCAGCAGCTGGACAGGGAGGAATGAAAAACTGTTTTTT.

The sample holds one count of this clone. The chain uses TRBV27 and TRBJ1-3; 10 bases align to TRBD1. Germline assignment: CDR1 MNHEY and CDR2 SMNVEV (reference sequence). The trim removed 4 bases at V and 8 bases at J, leaving 5 bases unmatched. The CDR3 contains 14 residues. DNA of the CDR3: TGTGCCAGCAGTTGGACAGGGGGAAGTGACACCATATATTTT. Amino acid sequence: CASSWTGGSDTIYF.

This clone was picked up one time. The chain couples TRBV7-2 to TRBJ2-5; D is unresolved. The CDR3 is made up of 13 amino acids. With 4 bases removed from V and 2 bases from J, the gap between germline ends came to 8 bases. From germline, CDR1 is SGHTA and CDR2 FQGNSA. CDR3 DNA sequence: TGTGCCAGCAGCTCCGAACGGCAAGAGACCCAGTACTTC. Protein sequence: CASSSERQETQYF. Full variable domain (outside the CDR3, taken from reference TRBV7-2 and TRBJ2-5): GAGVSQSPSNKVTEKGKDVELRCDPISGHTALYWYRQSLGQGLEFLIYFQGNSAPDKSGLPSDRFSAERTGGSVSTLTIQRTQQEDSAVYLCASSSERQETQYFGPGTRLLVL.

The V gene is TRBV5-1, the J gene TRBJ1-4, with D possibly being TRBD1 (5 bases). The germline V gene encodes CDR1 SGHRS and CDR2 YFSETQ. This CDR3 is built from 17 residues. Trimming pared 4 bases from V and 7 bases from J, leaving 23 bases between. The CDR3 loop reads CASSPALTGGMGEKLFF. The CDR3 DNA reads TGCGCCAGCAGCCCCGCATTAACCGGGGGGATGGGTGAAAAACTGTTTTTT.

The J gene is TRBJ2-7, the V gene TRBV6-5, with 7 bases matching TRBD2. Germline V gene sequence: CDR1 MNHEY, CDR2 SVGAGI. The trim removed 6 bases at V and 1 base at J, leaving 9 bases unmatched. CDR3 length equals 15 residues. CDR3 sequence reads: CASSRGSGGSYEQYF. DNA of the CDR3: TGTGCCAGCAGCCGCGGGTCCGGGGGGTCCTACGAGCAGTACTTC.

For the CDR3, the DNA is TGTGCCAGCAGTTACTCGAGACAGGGCGGCGAGCAGTACTTC. Its protein product is CASSYSRQGGEQYF. This sequence joins TRBV6-5 and TRBJ2-7; 7 nucleotides agree with TRBD1. The ends lost 0 bases at V and 6 bases at J; junction bases unmatched: 5. The CDR3 length is 14 residues. Germline V CDR1 and CDR2: MNHEY, SVGAGI.

This clone was seen a few times. This chain joins TRBV7-2 and TRBJ1-4, with D hard to call. This CDR3 region has 16 residues. V was trimmed by 3 bases and J by 5 bases, leaving 16 bases between them. Looked up from germline, CDR1 is SGHTA and CDR2 is FQGNSA. The CDR3 reads CASSFQNVAGNEKLFF. The CDR3 nucleotides are TGTGCCAGCAGCTTTCAAAATGTGGCCGGGAATGAAAAACTGTTTTTT.